This T cell receptor beta chain was sequenced in a study of blood T cell repertoires in COVID-19. Study summary: T cells, B-cell-depleted T cells, or PBMCs supplied cDNA or gDNA.

The J segment lost 4 bases and the V segment lost 4 bases, leaving 5 bases of the junction unmatched. The germline V gene has CDR1 LGHDT and CDR2 YNNKEL (reference sequence). The CDR3 sequence is 15 residues long. The repertoire was sequenced with immunoSEQ multiplex PCR; TCRdb's copy has only in-frame clones and lacks some. The sample holds around 100,000 clones, approximately 80% seen once. The sequencing sample was made of peripheral blood. The clonotype originates from a woman between 65 and 79 years old with acute or convalescent COVID-19. The chain links TRBV3-1 (or the pseudogene TRBV3-2) to TRBJ2-5; the match to TRBD1 covers 11 bases. CDR3: CASSLRTGGRETQYF. CDR3 DNA: TGTGCCAGCAGCCTAAGGACAGGGGGCCGAGAGACCCAGTACTTC.